This T cell receptor beta chain was captured by sequencing in a study of blood T cell repertoires in COVID-19. Germline CDR1 and CDR2: GTSNPN and SVGIG (reference sequence). This CDR3 has 13 residues. V was pared by 0 bases and J by 8 bases, with 13 bases between. Profiling relied on immunoSEQ multiplex PCR, and the TCRdb table lists in-frame clones only, not all of them. The data hold roughly 320,000 clones, with roughly 90% observed a single time. The J gene is TRBJ1-2, the V gene TRBV30, with D possibly TRBD1 on 6 matching bases. Specimen: PBMCs or T cells enriched from blood (not recorded which). The sequence derives from a woman in her 30s who had been exposed to COVID-19. CDR3 loop: CAWSVMGAGGYTF. Here the CDR3 DNA reads TGTGCCTGGAGTGTAATGGGGGCTGGGGGCTACACCTTC.